This is a list of T cell receptor beta chains from one sample in a study of blood T cell repertoires in COVID-19. The assay was immunoSEQ multiplex PCR, and TCRdb's table has in-frame clones only and misses some. The table includes a few hundred thousand clones, 88% detected once. The specimen sequenced was PBMCs or T cells enriched from blood (not recorded which). The receptors derive from a woman aged 18-29 years who had recovered from COVID-19. The CDR3 runs from the conserved cysteine through the conserved F or W. The order of the fields is D gene, clone size, V gene, CDR3 length, J gene, CDR3 protein, CDR3 DNA. D genes are given only for firm matches. A row's size may be missing; if present it is once, few, many or a size class.

-	-	TRBV12-3/TRBV12-4	10	TRBJ2-3	CASGADTQYF	TGTGCCAGCGGAGCAGATACGCAGTATTTT
TRBD1	-	TRBV25-1	15	TRBJ1-1	CASSPAGGRDTEAFF	TGTGCCAGCAGCCCGGCAGGGGGAAGGGACACTGAAGCTTTCTTT
-	-	TRBV3-1/TRBV3-2	16	TRBJ1-1	CASSPGIQTPNTEAFF	TGTGCCAGCAGCCCAGGAATCCAGACCCCGAACACTGAAGCTTTCTTT
TRBD1	-	TRBV2	16	TRBJ2-3	CASSDRTGPSTDTQYF	TGTGCCAGCAGTGACAGGACAGGGCCTAGCACAGATACGCAGTATTTT
TRBD1	-	TRBV15	16	TRBJ2-2	CATSPRPRGPSGELFF	TGTGCCACCAGCCCGCGGCCAAGGGGGCCGTCGGGGGAGCTGTTTTTT
-	few	TRBV21-1	21	TRBJ1-3	CASSRPGQGRSSCRPGNTIYF	TGTGCCAGCAGCAGACCGGGACAGGGTAGATCTAGTTGCAGGCCCGGAAACACCATATATTTT
TRBD2	-	TRBV9	16	TRBJ2-1	CASSTRTSGGYNEQFF	TGTGCCAGCAGCACCCGGACTAGCGGTGGTTACAATGAGCAGTTCTTC
TRBD1	few	TRBV3-1/TRBV3-2	13	TRBJ1-1	CASSPRTGREAFF	TGTGCCAGCAGCCCCCGGACAGGGCGTGAAGCTTTCTTT
-	-	TRBV2	12	TRBJ2-7	CASRVEIYEQYF	TGTGCCAGCCGGGTGGAGATCTACGAGCAGTACTTC
-	few	TRBV6-5	16	TRBJ2-7	CASSYVLAGLAYEQYF	TGTGCCAGCAGTTACGTATTGGCCGGGTTGGCCTACGAGCAGTACTTC
TRBD2	-	TRBV7-2	15	TRBJ2-1	CASSFYSGAYNEQFF	TGTGCCAGCAGCTTCTATAGCGGGGCCTACAATGAGCAGTTCTTC
-	-	TRBV5-1	15	TRBJ1-3	CASSLDSYSGNTIYF	TGCGCCAGCAGCTTGGATAGCTACTCTGGAAACACCATATATTTT
TRBD2	-	TRBV11-2	15	TRBJ2-5	CASSQRLAGRETQYF	TGTGCCAGCAGCCAGAGACTAGCGGGGCGAGAGACCCAGTACTTC
TRBD1	-	TRBV18	16	TRBJ2-7	CASSPNGAGGMNEQYF	TGTGCCAGCTCACCAAACGGGGCAGGGGGAATGAACGAGCAGTACTTC
TRBD2	-	TRBV3-1/TRBV3-2	15	TRBJ2-3	CASSQLAGGVDTQYF	TGTGCCAGCAGCCAACTAGCGGGAGGAGTCGATACGCAGTATTTT
TRBD2	-	TRBV10-1	13	TRBJ2-5	CAKPGGNQETQYF	TGCGCCAAACCGGGGGGTAATCAAGAGACCCAGTACTTC
TRBD1	-	TRBV7-9	12	TRBJ1-2	CASSYRGHGYTF	TGTGCCAGCAGCTACAGGGGGCATGGCTACACCTTC
TRBD2	-	TRBV30	15	TRBJ2-7	CAWDSTSRPTAEQYF	TGTGCCTGGGACTCGACTAGCAGACCTACCGCCGAGCAGTACTTC
-	-	TRBV4-3	13	TRBJ1-1	CASSQGAPTEAFF	TGCGCCAGCAGCCAGGGGGCACCCACTGAAGCTTTCTTT
-	-	TRBV3-1/TRBV3-2	13	TRBJ1-1	CASRPDSNTEAFF	TGTGCCAGCAGACCGGACAGCAACACTGAAGCTTTCTTT
-	few	TRBV2	14	TRBJ2-3	CASGRLSSTDTQYF	TGTGCCAGCGGCAGGCTTTCTAGCACAGATACGCAGTATTTT
-	-	TRBV2	17	TRBJ1-6	CASRNFGTRSYNSPLHF	TGTGCCAGCAGAAACTTCGGGACAAGGTCCTATAATTCACCCCTCCACTTT
-	-	TRBV27	14	TRBJ2-7	CASSLSAGSYEQYF	TGTGCCAGCAGTTTAAGTGCAGGGTCCTACGAGCAGTACTTC
TRBD1	-	TRBV11-1	15	TRBJ2-7	CASSHGQGSFYEQYF	TGTGCCAGCAGCCACGGACAGGGGTCGTTCTACGAGCAGTACTTC
-	-	TRBV7-9	12	TRBJ2-7	CASSLDTYEQYF	TGTGCCAGCAGCCTCGACACCTACGAGCAGTACTTC
TRBD1	-	TRBV6-5	14	TRBJ2-4	CASSRTGALDIQYF	TGTGCCAGCAGCCGGACAGGGGCCCTGGACATTCAGTACTTC
TRBD2	-	TRBV10-3	15	TRBJ2-1	CAISEPGLAFNEQFF	TGTGCCATCAGTGAACCTGGACTAGCGTTCAATGAGCAGTTCTTC
-	-	TRBV7-9	12	TRBJ1-2	CASRETNYGYTF	TGTGCCAGTAGGGAGACTAACTATGGCTACACCTTC
-	-	TRBV18	16	TRBJ1-6	CASSPSVRGVNSPLHF	TGTGCCAGCTCACCATCCGTCCGCGGGGTTAATTCACCCCTCCACTTT
-	-	TRBV27	15	TRBJ2-7	CASSLRGNPNYEQYF	TGTGCCAGCAGTTTACGGGGGAACCCAAACTACGAGCAGTACTTC
-	-	TRBV4-3	15	TRBJ2-3	CASSQDFRGTDTQYF	TGCGCCAGCAGCCAAGATTTCCGGGGCACAGATACGCAGTATTTT
-	-	TRBV7-2	14	TRBJ2-4	CASSYTDAKNIQYF	TGTGCCAGCAGCTATACAGATGCCAAAAACATTCAGTACTTC
-	-	TRBV5-1	18	TRBJ2-1	CASSPINGAGKTYNEQFF	TGCGCCAGCAGCCCGATCAATGGGGCGGGGAAGACCTACAATGAGCAGTTCTTC
-	-	TRBV6-5	14	TRBJ2-7	CATLLPGESYEQYF	TGTGCCACTCTATTACCCGGGGAGTCCTACGAGCAGTACTTC
-	-	TRBV3-1/TRBV3-2	15	TRBJ2-4	CASSQGGPNKNIQYF	TGTGCCAGCAGCCAAGGGGGGCCCAACAAAAACATTCAGTACTTC
TRBD1	-	TRBV30	15	TRBJ1-6	CAWSTGGSYNSPLHF	TGTGCCTGGAGCACAGGGGGCTCCTATAATTCACCCCTCCACTTT
-	few	TRBV19	13	TRBJ1-6	CASRKGQGSPLHF	TGTGCCAGCAGGAAGGGGCAAGGGTCACCCCTCCACTTT
TRBD2	-	TRBV6-2/TRBV6-3	21	TRBJ2-1	CASSYSMGSGGRLSSYNEQFF	TGTGCCAGCAGTTACTCGATGGGTAGCGGGGGACGATTAAGCTCCTACAATGAGCAGTTCTTC
TRBD2	-	TRBV25-1	15	TRBJ2-7	CASTPPETSNYEQYF	TGTGCCAGCACCCCCCCCGAGACTAGCAACTACGAGCAGTACTTC
TRBD2	-	TRBV19	18	TRBJ2-1	CASSPRGLTSGAGHEQFF	TGTGCCAGTAGTCCCAGAGGATTGACTAGCGGGGCTGGGCATGAGCAGTTCTTC